Listed below are T cell receptor beta chains from one sample, sequenced in a study of Ad26.COV2.S vaccination and SARS-CoV-2 variants. Method: immunoSEQ multiplex PCR; TCRdb's copy keeps in-frame clones and lacks some. Of roughly 460,000 clones detected, 80% to 90% appear once; the ten largest clones hold about 1.7%. The input for sequencing was peripheral blood, taken in a trial of Ad26.COV2.S vaccine versus placebo. The receptors come from a person aged 18-60 years who received the Ad26.COV2.S COVID-19 vaccine or a placebo. CDR3s include the opening cysteine and the closing phenylalanine or tryptophan. The D gene is left open where the match is weak. For some rows the clone size is stated as once, few or many, or as a class when expanded; others skip it.

clone_size: -
j_call: TRBJ1-4
d_call: -
v_call: TRBV7-8
cdr3_nt: TGTGCCAGCAGCTTGCGACGCAGTCGGAGGGAACTGTTTTTT
cdr3_aa: CASSLRRSRRELFF

clone_size: -
j_call: TRBJ1-5
d_call: -
v_call: TRBV10-1
cdr3_nt: TGCGCCAGCTTAACAAATCAGCCCCAGCATTTT
cdr3_aa: CASLTNQPQHF

clone_size: -
j_call: TRBJ1-4
d_call: TRBD1
v_call: TRBV14
cdr3_nt: TGTGCCAGCAGCCCCCGGGACAGGAGTAATGAAAAACTGTTTTTT
cdr3_aa: CASSPRDRSNEKLFF

clone_size: -
j_call: TRBJ2-2
d_call: TRBD2
v_call: TRBV7-9
cdr3_nt: TGTGCCAGCAGACTAAGGACTAGCGGGAGTTGGGCGAACACCGGGGAGCTGTTTTTT
cdr3_aa: CASRLRTSGSWANTGELFF

clone_size: -
j_call: TRBJ2-7
d_call: TRBD2
v_call: TRBV4-1
cdr3_nt: TGCGCCAGCAGCCAAGGCCGTGGGGGGGGCGAGCAGTACTTC
cdr3_aa: CASSQGRGGGEQYF

clone_size: once
j_call: TRBJ2-1
d_call: TRBD1
v_call: TRBV5-8
cdr3_nt: TGTGCCAGCAGCCGGAACAGGGGATACAATGAGCAGTTCTTC
cdr3_aa: CASSRNRGYNEQFF

clone_size: -
j_call: TRBJ2-1
d_call: -
v_call: TRBV18
cdr3_nt: TGTGCCAGCTCAAATGAGGCGGTCGCACCACACGGTGAGCAGTTCTTC
cdr3_aa: CASSNEAVAPHGEQFF

clone_size: -
j_call: TRBJ1-1
d_call: -
v_call: TRBV5-1
cdr3_nt: TGCGCCAGCTCCTCCACGAACACTGAAGCTTTCTTT
cdr3_aa: CASSSTNTEAFF

clone_size: -
j_call: TRBJ2-3
d_call: -
v_call: TRBV7-9
cdr3_nt: TGTGCCAGCAGGCCAATAGGCGGGTATCGCACAGATACGCAGTATTTT
cdr3_aa: CASRPIGGYRTDTQYF

clone_size: -
j_call: TRBJ2-1
d_call: -
v_call: TRBV12-5
cdr3_nt: TGTGCTAGTGGTTTGGGGACTCGCCCAGGAGGGAATGAGCAGTTCTTC
cdr3_aa: CASGLGTRPGGNEQFF

clone_size: -
j_call: TRBJ2-7
d_call: -
v_call: TRBV4-3
cdr3_nt: TGCGCCAGCAGCCAAGAAAGGGCCCGGCGATCCTACGAGCAGTACTTC
cdr3_aa: CASSQERARRSYEQYF

clone_size: -
j_call: TRBJ1-2
d_call: -
v_call: TRBV7-9
cdr3_nt: TGTGCCAGCAGCTCCATAGAAACAGGGAATGATGGCTACACCTTC
cdr3_aa: CASSSIETGNDGYTF

clone_size: -
j_call: TRBJ1-1
d_call: TRBD1
v_call: TRBV13
cdr3_nt: TGTGCCAGCAGCCCACCAACAGGGGACCCTTTCTTT
cdr3_aa: CASSPPTGDPFF

clone_size: -
j_call: TRBJ2-1
d_call: TRBD2
v_call: TRBV5-6
cdr3_nt: TGTGCCAGCAGCTTCAGGACTAGCGGTCACAATGAGCAGTTCTTC
cdr3_aa: CASSFRTSGHNEQFF

clone_size: -
j_call: TRBJ2-5
d_call: -
v_call: TRBV5-1
cdr3_nt: TGCGCCAGCAGCTTTCTAAGACAGCCCGAAGAGACCCAGTACTTC
cdr3_aa: CASSFLRQPEETQYF

clone_size: -
j_call: TRBJ1-2
d_call: TRBD1
v_call: TRBV13
cdr3_nt: TGTGCCAGCCAAGCAGGGGTGACAGGGAAAGATGGCTACACCTTC
cdr3_aa: CASQAGVTGKDGYTF

clone_size: -
j_call: TRBJ1-1
d_call: -
v_call: TRBV7-2
cdr3_nt: TGTGCCAGCAGCTTAGCGGGGGGCTGGTCTGAAGCTTTCTTT
cdr3_aa: CASSLAGGWSEAFF

clone_size: -
j_call: TRBJ2-7
d_call: TRBD2
v_call: TRBV6-5
cdr3_nt: TGTGCCAGCAGCGGGGGGGGGATCTTCTACGAGCAGTACTTC
cdr3_aa: CASSGGGIFYEQYF

clone_size: -
j_call: TRBJ2-2
d_call: -
v_call: TRBV27
cdr3_nt: TGTGCCAGCAGTCTCGGCACGGGTACCGGGGAGCTGTTTTTT
cdr3_aa: CASSLGTGTGELFF

clone_size: -
j_call: TRBJ2-5
d_call: TRBD2
v_call: TRBV6-1
cdr3_nt: TGTGCCAGCAGTGATGCCCTGGGACTAGCGTCCGTGGAGACCCAGTACTTC
cdr3_aa: CASSDALGLASVETQYF

clone_size: -
j_call: TRBJ1-6
d_call: TRBD1
v_call: TRBV10-3
cdr3_nt: TGTGCCATCAGTGAGTCGGGACAGGCCCAGTTTGGCCTCCACTTT
cdr3_aa: CAISESGQAQFGLHF

clone_size: -
j_call: TRBJ2-1
d_call: -
v_call: TRBV7-9
cdr3_nt: TGTGCCAGCAGCCCCAGACAGGCCGGGGGCAATGAGCAGTTCTTC
cdr3_aa: CASSPRQAGGNEQFF

clone_size: -
j_call: TRBJ1-5
d_call: -
v_call: TRBV2
cdr3_nt: TGTGCCAGCAGTGAAGGACGGAGTAATCAGCCCCAGCATTTT
cdr3_aa: CASSEGRSNQPQHF

clone_size: -
j_call: TRBJ1-3
d_call: -
v_call: TRBV9
cdr3_nt: TGTGCCAGCAGCGTAGAACAGGGCGCTGGAAACACCATATATTTT
cdr3_aa: CASSVEQGAGNTIYF

clone_size: -
j_call: TRBJ2-5
d_call: -
v_call: TRBV19
cdr3_nt: TGTGCCAGTAGTAAGACACAGGGAGGCAGCGAGACCCAGTACTTC
cdr3_aa: CASSKTQGGSETQYF

clone_size: -
j_call: TRBJ2-7
d_call: -
v_call: TRBV5-5
cdr3_nt: TGTGCCAGCAGCTTGGCCCCCTACGAGCAGTACTTC
cdr3_aa: CASSLAPYEQYF

clone_size: -
j_call: TRBJ2-2
d_call: -
v_call: TRBV11-2
cdr3_nt: TGTGCCAGCGCTCTAACCGGGGAGCTGTTTTTT
cdr3_aa: CASALTGELFF

clone_size: once
j_call: TRBJ1-1
d_call: -
v_call: TRBV5-1
cdr3_nt: TGCGCCAGCTCGTCCGGTGAGGGGAACACTGAAGCTTTCTTT
cdr3_aa: CASSSGEGNTEAFF

clone_size: -
j_call: TRBJ1-5
d_call: -
v_call: TRBV12-3/TRBV12-4
cdr3_nt: TGTGCCAGCAGTTTAGGCACCGGTCAGCCCCAGCATTTT
cdr3_aa: CASSLGTGQPQHF

clone_size: -
j_call: TRBJ1-2
d_call: -
v_call: TRBV2
cdr3_nt: TGTGCCAGCAGTGTATCGGGGGGCGCTGAGGGCTACACCTTC
cdr3_aa: CASSVSGGAEGYTF

clone_size: -
j_call: TRBJ2-3
d_call: -
v_call: TRBV18
cdr3_nt: TGTGCCAGCTCATACGACAGTCTTAGCACAGATACGCAGTATTTT
cdr3_aa: CASSYDSLSTDTQYF

clone_size: -
j_call: TRBJ1-1
d_call: -
v_call: TRBV6-2/TRBV6-3
cdr3_nt: TGTGCCAGCAGTTACGTAGGACCCAACACTGAAGCTTTCTTT
cdr3_aa: CASSYVGPNTEAFF

clone_size: once
j_call: TRBJ1-4
d_call: -
v_call: TRBV7-9
cdr3_nt: TGTGCCAGCAGCTCCCGGACAGCAACTAATGAAAAACTGTTTTTT
cdr3_aa: CASSSRTATNEKLFF

clone_size: -
j_call: TRBJ2-4
d_call: -
v_call: TRBV7-2
cdr3_nt: TGTGCCAGCAGCTCCCAGGTCCTACTCGGAAAAAACATTCAGTACTTC
cdr3_aa: CASSSQVLLGKNIQYF

clone_size: -
j_call: TRBJ2-4
d_call: -
v_call: TRBV29-1
cdr3_nt: TGCAGCGCCCTGGGGGGTAGCGCCCCCCGGAAGGCCAAAAACATTCAGTACTTC
cdr3_aa: CSALGGSAPRKAKNIQYF

clone_size: once
j_call: TRBJ2-2
d_call: -
v_call: TRBV5-3
cdr3_nt: TGTGCCAGAAGCTTGTTCCGACGGAACACCGGGGAGCTGTTTTTT
cdr3_aa: CARSLFRRNTGELFF

clone_size: -
j_call: TRBJ1-4
d_call: TRBD1
v_call: TRBV5-1
cdr3_nt: TGCGCCAGCAGCTTGACGTTCCCGACAGGGACTAATGAAAAACTGTTTTTT
cdr3_aa: CASSLTFPTGTNEKLFF

clone_size: -
j_call: TRBJ2-7
d_call: -
v_call: TRBV19
cdr3_nt: TGTGCCAGTAGTAAATTTAGCGGCTTGACCTACGAGCAGTACTTC
cdr3_aa: CASSKFSGLTYEQYF

clone_size: once
j_call: TRBJ2-2
d_call: -
v_call: TRBV7-3
cdr3_nt: TGTGCCAGCAGCTCGGCAGCCGCCGGGGAGCTGTTTTTT
cdr3_aa: CASSSAAAGELFF

clone_size: -
j_call: TRBJ2-6
d_call: TRBD1
v_call: TRBV6-2/TRBV6-3
cdr3_nt: TGTGCCAGCAGTAAGGACAGGGGGCGGTCTGGGGCCAACGTCCTGACTTTC
cdr3_aa: CASSKDRGRSGANVLTF

clone_size: -
j_call: TRBJ1-5
d_call: -
v_call: TRBV28
cdr3_nt: TGTGCCACCTCGAGGGCATCTCAAGGTTTTAGCAATCAGCCCCAGCATTTT
cdr3_aa: CATSRASQGFSNQPQHF

clone_size: -
j_call: TRBJ1-2
d_call: -
v_call: TRBV19
cdr3_nt: TGTGCCAGTAGTGTGGACAGCGGCTTGTATGGCTACACCTTC
cdr3_aa: CASSVDSGLYGYTF

clone_size: many
j_call: TRBJ2-5
d_call: TRBD2
v_call: TRBV19
cdr3_nt: TGTGCCAGTAGCCCCGAGGGGAGGGTGCAAGAGACCCAGTACTTC
cdr3_aa: CASSPEGRVQETQYF

clone_size: -
j_call: TRBJ2-7
d_call: -
v_call: TRBV28
cdr3_nt: TGTGCCAGCAGTTTTCCAAGGACCAATCTCCACTACGAGCAGTACTTC
cdr3_aa: CASSFPRTNLHYEQYF

clone_size: -
j_call: TRBJ1-4
d_call: TRBD1
v_call: TRBV7-9
cdr3_nt: TGTGCCAGCACCGTGGGACAGGGGAATGAAAAACTGTTTTTT
cdr3_aa: CASTVGQGNEKLFF

clone_size: once
j_call: TRBJ1-1
d_call: TRBD1
v_call: TRBV30
cdr3_nt: TGTGCCTGGAGTGTTGGCAGGGGGCACACTGAAGCTTTCTTT
cdr3_aa: CAWSVGRGHTEAFF

clone_size: -
j_call: TRBJ2-1
d_call: -
v_call: TRBV5-1
cdr3_nt: TGCGCCAGCAGCTTGATCAGGGCCTTGTACAATGAGCAGTTCTTC
cdr3_aa: CASSLIRALYNEQFF

clone_size: -
j_call: TRBJ1-4
d_call: -
v_call: TRBV7-9
cdr3_nt: TGTGCCAGCAGCTTAGTTATCCAGGGATCAGAAAAACTGTTTTTT
cdr3_aa: CASSLVIQGSEKLFF

clone_size: -
j_call: TRBJ1-6
d_call: -
v_call: TRBV6-1
cdr3_nt: TGTGCCAGCAGTGAAGTTCCTTCACCCCTCCACTTT
cdr3_aa: CASSEVPSPLHF